Listed below are T cell receptor beta chains from one sample, sequenced in a study of cytomegalovirus exposure and HLA in healthy donors. Produced via immunoSEQ multiplex PCR; TCRdb's table is partial and in-frame only. The sample consists of some 130,000 clones, around three quarters of them appearing once. The material sequenced was PBMCs. These receptors originate from a woman aged 45-59 years in good health and CMV-seronegative. Each CDR3 is given with its conserved first and last residue. The order of the fields is J gene, clone size, D gene, V gene, CDR3 DNA, CDR3 protein. The D gene is left open where the match is weak. Clone size is stated in some rows and not others, as once, few, many or a class when expanded.

TRBJ2-3 - TRBD1 TRBV5-4 TGTGCCAGCAGCCCAGGGGGCGTAGATACGCAGTATTTT CASSPGGVDTQYF
TRBJ1-4 - - TRBV4-1 TGCGCCAGCAGCCAAGGGAGTGGCGCCTCGTTGACTAATGAGAAACTGTTTTTT CASSQGSGASLTNEKLFF
TRBJ1-2 - TRBD1 TRBV14 TGTGCCAGCAGCCAAGCGGGACAGACTTCTAACTATGGCTACACCTTC CASSQAGQTSNYGYTF
TRBJ1-1 few - TRBV29-1 TGCAGCGTTACCGACGGGGGAACTGAAGCTTTCTTT CSVTDGGTEAFF
TRBJ1-2 - - TRBV11-3 TGTGCCAGCAGCCCCGCGGGCGTAATTAAGGGCTACACCTTC CASSPAGVIKGYTF
TRBJ2-7 - - TRBV21-1 TGTGCCAGCAGCAACACAAACCCCTACGAGCAGTACTTC CASSNTNPYEQYF
TRBJ2-3 - - TRBV28 TGTGCCAGCAGTTTCGTAGCGATGGGCACAGATACGCAGTATTTT CASSFVAMGTDTQYF
TRBJ1-1 - - TRBV6-1 TGTGCCAGCACTGGGGGGAGGACTTTCTTT CASTGGRTFF
TRBJ2-1 - TRBD2 TRBV9 TGTGCCAGCAGCGTTGGTAGCGGGAGGGGGAATGAGCAGTTCTTC CASSVGSGRGNEQFF
TRBJ1-2 - TRBD1 TRBV25-1 TGTGCCAGCAGTGATCCAGGACAGGGTGGTAACTATGGCTACACCTTC CASSDPGQGGNYGYTF
TRBJ2-5 - TRBD2 TRBV7-9 TGTGCCAGCAGCTTAGGACTAGCGGGAGTTCAAGAGACCCAGTACTTC CASSLGLAGVQETQYF
TRBJ1-1 - TRBD1 TRBV19 TGTGCCAGTAGCCAACCAGGGGGAATGAACACTGAAGCTTTCTTT CASSQPGGMNTEAFF
TRBJ1-2 - - TRBV6-5 TGTGCCAGCAGTTACTCGACAGCGAACTATGGCTACACCTTC CASSYSTANYGYTF
TRBJ2-6 - - TRBV2 TGTGCCAGCAGGGAAACAGGGACTGGGGCCAACGTCCTGACTTTC CASRETGTGANVLTF
TRBJ2-3 few - TRBV7-7 TGTGCTAGCAGCTTGGGAGGCACAGATACGCAGTATTTT CASSLGGTDTQYF
TRBJ1-1 - TRBD1 TRBV7-2 TGTGCCAGCAGCCAATCCGGGACAGCGAACACTGAAGCTTTCTTT CASSQSGTANTEAFF
TRBJ1-2 few - TRBV2 TGTGCCAGCAGTGAACTATCAGGGTCCCCCTATGGCTACACCTTC CASSELSGSPYGYTF
TRBJ1-5 - - TRBV30 TGTGCCTGGAGTCCGACAGAGCAGCCCCAGCATTTT CAWSPTEQPQHF
TRBJ2-3 - - TRBV20-1 TGCAGTGCTACCCATTCAGATACGCAGTATTTT CSATHSDTQYF
TRBJ2-1 once - TRBV10-3 TGTGCCATCAGTGAGACAACCTGGGACTTCCCTTACAATGAGCAGTTCTTC CAISETTWDFPYNEQFF
TRBJ1-2 - - TRBV19 TGTGCCAGTAGTACGGACAGTCTCTATGGCTACACCTTC CASSTDSLYGYTF
TRBJ2-5 - TRBD1 TRBV11-3 TGTGCCAGCAGCTCCTCCGGGACAGGGGAGACCCAGTACTTC CASSSSGTGETQYF
TRBJ1-1 - - TRBV7-2 TGTGCCAGCAGCTCCGGGCGGGGCGTGGTCATGAACACTGAAGCTTTCTTT CASSSGRGVVMNTEAFF
TRBJ1-5 - - TRBV30 TGTGCCTGGAGTAGAAAAGCGGGACTAAATCAGCCCCAGCATTTT CAWSRKAGLNQPQHF
TRBJ2-4 - TRBD2 TRBV9 TGTGCCAGCAGCGTGGGCGGGAGGTCTGATAACATTCAGTACTTC CASSVGGRSDNIQYF
TRBJ1-2 - TRBD1 TRBV5-4 TGTGCCAGCAGCATGGACAGGGGAGACTATGGCTACACCTTC CASSMDRGDYGYTF
TRBJ2-5 - TRBD1 TRBV28 TGTGCCAGCAGTAATCGGACAGGGGGCTTGCGGGAGACCCAGTACTTC CASSNRTGGLRETQYF
TRBJ2-5 - TRBD2 TRBV28 TGTGCCAGCAGTTTAACCCCAGCGGGGCCCCCACATGGGACCCAGTACTTC CASSLTPAGPPHGTQYF
TRBJ2-1 few TRBD1 TRBV5-6 TGTGCCAGCAGCAGAGGGACAGGGGACTCCTACAATGAGCAGTTCTTC CASSRGTGDSYNEQFF
TRBJ1-3 - - TRBV30 TGTGCCTGGAGACCAGGAGGAAACACCATATATTTT CAWRPGGNTIYF
TRBJ1-2 - - TRBV5-4 TGTGCCAGCAGCTTAGGAGAGATCTATGGCTACACCTTC CASSLGEIYGYTF
TRBJ1-2 few TRBD1 TRBV18 TGTGCCAGCTCACCAATTCCCGGGACAGGGGGGAATGGCTACACCTTC CASSPIPGTGGNGYTF
TRBJ1-1 few - TRBV2 TGTGCCCCTGTGGGGAGGAACACTGAAGCTTTCTTT CAPVGRNTEAFF
TRBJ2-1 - - TRBV7-9 TGTGCCAGCAGCTTCCCCGGACTGGATGAGCAGTTCTTC CASSFPGLDEQFF
TRBJ1-1 - - TRBV5-8 TGTGCCAGCAGCGTGGTTAGGGGGTATGCTGAAGCTTTCTTT CASSVVRGYAEAFF
TRBJ2-3 few - TRBV18 TGTGCCAGCTCACCCACCGGGTCAGATACGCAGTATTTT CASSPTGSDTQYF
TRBJ1-5 - - TRBV28 TGTGCCAGCAGTGGCACCTATCAGCCCCAGCATTTT CASSGTYQPQHF
TRBJ1-2 - - TRBV4-3 TGCGCCAGCAGCCAAGATGCCGACAGGCGATCTAGCTATGGCTACACCTTC CASSQDADRRSSYGYTF
TRBJ2-1 - TRBD2 TRBV30 TGTGCCTGGGGCCCCACTAGCGCCCGAAATGAGCAGTTCTTC CAWGPTSARNEQFF
TRBJ2-1 - - TRBV15 TGTGCCACCAGCAAAGGCGGGTGGAACTCCTACAATGAGCAGTTCTTC CATSKGGWNSYNEQFF
TRBJ1-5 - - TRBV27 TGTGCCAGCAGTTTATTTGCAGGGAACAATCAGCCCCAGCATTTT CASSLFAGNNQPQHF
TRBJ2-7 - TRBD2 TRBV7-8 TGTGCCAGCAGCTTCGGGGGGAGTTCCTACGAGCAGTACTTC CASSFGGSSYEQYF
TRBJ2-5 - TRBD1 TRBV7-9 TGTGCCAGCAGCAGAGGGGACAGTACCCAAGAGACCCAGTACTTC CASSRGDSTQETQYF
TRBJ1-1 - - TRBV14 TGTGCCAGCAGCCAAGATGGAGGGGGGGTTCTCCGGAACACTGAAGCTTTCTTT CASSQDGGGVLRNTEAFF
TRBJ2-2 - TRBD1 TRBV7-3 TGTGCCAGCAGCTCGACAGGGCCGGACACCGGGGAGCTGTTTTTT CASSSTGPDTGELFF
TRBJ1-2 - - TRBV30 TGTGCCTGGAGTGTAGGTTGGGGGGAGACCTATGGCTACCCCTTC CAWSVGWGETYGYPF
TRBJ1-1 few - TRBV7-9 TGTGCCAGCAGCTTGTGGCGAGGAATGAACACTGAAGCTTTCTTT CASSLWRGMNTEAFF
TRBJ1-4 - - TRBV4-3 TGCGCCAGCAGCCGGGAAGGGCCCTACAGGGCTCTAAGTGAAAAACTGTTTTTT CASSREGPYRALSEKLFF
TRBJ1-3 - - TRBV5-1 TGCGCCAGCTCGGAGGGCAGTCTCTCTGGAAACACCATATATTTT CASSEGSLSGNTIYF
TRBJ2-5 - - TRBV10-3 TGTGCCATCTCAGGGACTCGCCTGGAAGAGACCCAGTACTTC CAISGTRLEETQYF
TRBJ2-2 - TRBD2 TRBV4-1 TGCGCCAGCAGCAAAACTAGCGGGAACACCGGGGAGCTGTTTTTT CASSKTSGNTGELFF